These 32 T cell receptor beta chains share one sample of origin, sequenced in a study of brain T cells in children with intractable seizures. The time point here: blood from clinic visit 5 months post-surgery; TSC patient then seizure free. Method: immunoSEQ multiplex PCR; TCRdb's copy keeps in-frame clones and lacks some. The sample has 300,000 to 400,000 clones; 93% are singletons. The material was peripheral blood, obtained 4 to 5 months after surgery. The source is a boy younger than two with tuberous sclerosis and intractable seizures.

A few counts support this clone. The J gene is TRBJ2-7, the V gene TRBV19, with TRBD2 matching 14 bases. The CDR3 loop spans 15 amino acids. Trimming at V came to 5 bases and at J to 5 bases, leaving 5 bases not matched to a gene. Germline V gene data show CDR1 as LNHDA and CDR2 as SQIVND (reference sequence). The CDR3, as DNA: TGTGCCAGTAGTCTTGGACTAGCGGGAGGAAACGAGCAGTACTTC. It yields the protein CASSLGLAGGNEQYF.

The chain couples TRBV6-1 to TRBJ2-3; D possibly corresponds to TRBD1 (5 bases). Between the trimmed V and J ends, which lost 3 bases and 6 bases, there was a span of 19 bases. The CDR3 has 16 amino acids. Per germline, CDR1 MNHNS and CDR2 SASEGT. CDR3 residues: CASSDSGAVGPDTQYF. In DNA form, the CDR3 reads TGTGCCAGCAGTGATTCTGGGGCCGTGGGTCCGGATACGCAGTATTTT.

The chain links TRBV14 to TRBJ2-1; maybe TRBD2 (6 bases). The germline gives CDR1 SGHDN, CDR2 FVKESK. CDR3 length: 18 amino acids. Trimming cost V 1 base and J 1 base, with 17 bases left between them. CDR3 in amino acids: CASSQGKDYLRSYNEQFF. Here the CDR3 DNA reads TGTGCCAGCAGCCAAGGGAAGGACTATCTAAGGTCCTACAATGAGCAGTTCTTC.

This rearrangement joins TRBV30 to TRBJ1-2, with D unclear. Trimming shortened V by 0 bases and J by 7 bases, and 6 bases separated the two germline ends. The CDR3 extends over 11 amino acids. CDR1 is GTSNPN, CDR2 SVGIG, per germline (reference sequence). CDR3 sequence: CAWSVRSGYTF. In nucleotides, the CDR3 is TGTGCCTGGAGTGTAAGGAGTGGCTACACCTTC.

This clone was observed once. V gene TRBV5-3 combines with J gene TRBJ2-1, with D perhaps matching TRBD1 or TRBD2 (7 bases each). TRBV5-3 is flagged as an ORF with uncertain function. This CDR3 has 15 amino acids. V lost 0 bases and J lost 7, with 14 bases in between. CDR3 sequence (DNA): TGTGCCAGAAGCTTGGGACTAGCAGGGGGAAATGAGCAGTTCTTC. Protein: CARSLGLAGGNEQFF.

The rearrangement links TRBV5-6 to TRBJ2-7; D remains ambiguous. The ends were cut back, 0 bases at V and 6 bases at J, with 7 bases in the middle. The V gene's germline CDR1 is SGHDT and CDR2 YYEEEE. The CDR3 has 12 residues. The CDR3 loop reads CASSLVVGEQYF. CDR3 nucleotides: TGTGCCAGCAGCTTGGTGGTAGGCGAGCAGTACTTC.

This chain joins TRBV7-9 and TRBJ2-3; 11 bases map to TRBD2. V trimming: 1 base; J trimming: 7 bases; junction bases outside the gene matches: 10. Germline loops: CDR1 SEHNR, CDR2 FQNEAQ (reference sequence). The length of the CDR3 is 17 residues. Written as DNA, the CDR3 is TGTGCCAGCAGCTTAGATAGCACTAGCGGGAGACGAAATACGCAGTATTTT. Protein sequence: CASSLDSTSGRRNTQYF.

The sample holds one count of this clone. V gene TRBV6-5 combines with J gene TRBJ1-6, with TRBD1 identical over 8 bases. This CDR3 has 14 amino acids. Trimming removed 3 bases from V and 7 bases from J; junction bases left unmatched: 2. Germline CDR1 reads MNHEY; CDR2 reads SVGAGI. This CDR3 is CASSYGTGNSPLHF. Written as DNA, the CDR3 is TGTGCCAGCAGTTATGGGACAGGCAATTCACCCCTCCACTTT.

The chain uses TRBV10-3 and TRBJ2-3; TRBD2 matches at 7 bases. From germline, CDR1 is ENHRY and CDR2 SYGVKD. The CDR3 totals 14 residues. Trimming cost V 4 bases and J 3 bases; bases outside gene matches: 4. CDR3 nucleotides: TGTGCCATCAGTGGCGGGGAGGGGACAGATACGCAGTATTTT. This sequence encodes CAISGGEGTDTQYF.

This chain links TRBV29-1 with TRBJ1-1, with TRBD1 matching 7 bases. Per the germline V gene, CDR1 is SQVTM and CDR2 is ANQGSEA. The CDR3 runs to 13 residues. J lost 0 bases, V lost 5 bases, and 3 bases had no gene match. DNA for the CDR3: TGCAGCGTTCAGGGGGAACTGAACACTGAAGCTTTCTTT. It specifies CSVQGELNTEAFF.

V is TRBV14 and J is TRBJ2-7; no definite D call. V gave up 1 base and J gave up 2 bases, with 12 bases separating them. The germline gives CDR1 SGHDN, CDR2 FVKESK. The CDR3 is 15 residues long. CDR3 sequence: CASSQVGQPAYEQYF. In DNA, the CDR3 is TGTGCCAGCAGCCAAGTAGGGCAGCCTGCCTACGAGCAGTACTTC.

The CDR3 region has the DNA TGTGCCAGCAGTGGGTTACGGACAGGGGGTGTTCAGCCCCAGCATTTT. This codes for CASSGLRTGGVQPQHF. The rearrangement joins TRBV2 to TRBJ1-5, with 10 nucleotides matching TRBD1. Germline loops: CDR1 SNHLY, CDR2 FYNNEI. The CDR3 contains 16 residues. V lost 4 bases, J lost 6 bases, and 9 bases stayed unmatched.

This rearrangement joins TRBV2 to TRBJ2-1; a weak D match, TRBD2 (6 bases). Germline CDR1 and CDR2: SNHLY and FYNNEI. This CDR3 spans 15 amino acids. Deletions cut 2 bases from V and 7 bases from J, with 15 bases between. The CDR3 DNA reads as TGTGCCAGCAGTGAATGGGGGGTTGCCCGGAATGAGCAGTTCTTC. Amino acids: CASSEWGVARNEQFF.

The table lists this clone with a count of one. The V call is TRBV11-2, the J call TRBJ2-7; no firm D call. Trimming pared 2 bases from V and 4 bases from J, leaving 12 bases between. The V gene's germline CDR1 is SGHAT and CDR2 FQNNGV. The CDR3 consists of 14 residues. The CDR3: CASSLNRWLYEQYF. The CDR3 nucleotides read TGTGCCAGCAGCTTAAATAGGTGGTTATACGAGCAGTACTTC.

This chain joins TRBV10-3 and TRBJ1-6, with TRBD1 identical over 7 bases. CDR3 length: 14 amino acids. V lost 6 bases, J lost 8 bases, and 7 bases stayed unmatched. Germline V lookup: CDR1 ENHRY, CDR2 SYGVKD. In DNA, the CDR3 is TGTGCCATCAGAGACAGGGTAGCTGATTCACCCCTCCACTTT. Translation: CAIRDRVADSPLHF.

The CDR3 is CASSRGGTGGTGELFF. CDR3 in DNA: TGTGCCAGTAGTCGCGGTGGGACAGGGGGAACCGGGGAGCTGTTTTTT. This rearrangement joins TRBV19 to TRBJ2-2; TRBD1 aligns across 11 bases. CDR3 length: 16 amino acids. Germline V gene data show CDR1 as LNHDA and CDR2 as SQIVND (reference sequence). Losses at the gene ends were 5 bases for V and 5 bases for J; bases not matched to a gene: 7.

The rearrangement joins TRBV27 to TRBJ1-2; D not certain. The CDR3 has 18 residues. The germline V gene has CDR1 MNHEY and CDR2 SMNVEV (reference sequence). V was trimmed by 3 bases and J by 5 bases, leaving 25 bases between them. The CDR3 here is CASSFPPLRAPSHYGYTF. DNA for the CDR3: TGTGCCAGCAGTTTCCCGCCTTTAAGGGCTCCCAGCCATTATGGCTACACCTTC.

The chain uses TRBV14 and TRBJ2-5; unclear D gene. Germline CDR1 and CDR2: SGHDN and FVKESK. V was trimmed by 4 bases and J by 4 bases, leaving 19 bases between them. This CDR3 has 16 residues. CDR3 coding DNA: TGTGCCAGCAGCCTCACCGTTTCCGCTAGTCGAGAGACCCAGTACTTC. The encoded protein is CASSLTVSASRETQYF.

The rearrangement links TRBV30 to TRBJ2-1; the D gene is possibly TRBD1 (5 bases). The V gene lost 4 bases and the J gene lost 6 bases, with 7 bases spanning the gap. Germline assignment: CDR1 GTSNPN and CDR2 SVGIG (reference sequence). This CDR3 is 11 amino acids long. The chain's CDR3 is CAWTGSNEQFF. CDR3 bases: TGTGCCTGGACAGGGTCCAATGAGCAGTTCTTC. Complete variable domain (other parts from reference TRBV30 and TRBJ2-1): SQTIHQWPATLVQPVGSPLSLECTVEGTSNPNLYWYRQAAGRGLQLLFYSVGIGQISSEVPQNLSASRPQDRQFILSSKKLLLSDSGFYLCAWTGSNEQFFGPGTRLTVL.

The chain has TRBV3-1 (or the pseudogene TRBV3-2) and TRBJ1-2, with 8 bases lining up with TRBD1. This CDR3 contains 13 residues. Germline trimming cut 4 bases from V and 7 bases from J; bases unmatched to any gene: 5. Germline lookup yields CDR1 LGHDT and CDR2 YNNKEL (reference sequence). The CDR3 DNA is TGTGCCAGCAGCCCCAGACAGGGGCTTGGCTACACCTTC. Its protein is CASSPRQGLGYTF.

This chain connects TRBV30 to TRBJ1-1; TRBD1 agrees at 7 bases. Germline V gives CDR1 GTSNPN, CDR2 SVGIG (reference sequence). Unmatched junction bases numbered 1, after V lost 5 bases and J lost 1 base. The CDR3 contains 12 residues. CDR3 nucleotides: TGTGCCTGGGACAGGGCGAACACTGAAGCTTTCTTT. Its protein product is CAWDRANTEAFF.

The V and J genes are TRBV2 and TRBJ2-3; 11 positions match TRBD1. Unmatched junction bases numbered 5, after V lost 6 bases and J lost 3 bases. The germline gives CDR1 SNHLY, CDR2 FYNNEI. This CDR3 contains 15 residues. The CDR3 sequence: CASSAWDRGTDTQYF. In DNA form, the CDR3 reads TGTGCCAGCAGCGCATGGGACAGGGGGACAGATACGCAGTATTTT.

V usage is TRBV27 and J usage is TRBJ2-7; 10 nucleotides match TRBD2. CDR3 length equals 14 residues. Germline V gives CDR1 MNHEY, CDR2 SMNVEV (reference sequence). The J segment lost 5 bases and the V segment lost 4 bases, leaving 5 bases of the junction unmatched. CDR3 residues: CASSSSSGSDEQYF. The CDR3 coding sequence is TGTGCCAGCAGTTCCTCTAGCGGGAGTGACGAGCAGTACTTC.

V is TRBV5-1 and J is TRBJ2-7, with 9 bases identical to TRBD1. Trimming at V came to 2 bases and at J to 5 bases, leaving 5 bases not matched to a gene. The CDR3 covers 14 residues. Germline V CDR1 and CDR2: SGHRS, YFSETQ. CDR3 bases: TGCGCCAGCAGCTTCGGGACAGGGTTCGACGAGCAGTACTTC. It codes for CASSFGTGFDEQYF.

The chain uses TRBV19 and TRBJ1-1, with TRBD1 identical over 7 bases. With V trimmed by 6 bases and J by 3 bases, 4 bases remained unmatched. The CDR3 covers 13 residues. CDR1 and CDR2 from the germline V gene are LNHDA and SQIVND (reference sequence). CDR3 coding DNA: TGTGCCAGTAGATCAACAGGGGACACTGAAGCTTTCTTT. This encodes CASRSTGDTEAFF.

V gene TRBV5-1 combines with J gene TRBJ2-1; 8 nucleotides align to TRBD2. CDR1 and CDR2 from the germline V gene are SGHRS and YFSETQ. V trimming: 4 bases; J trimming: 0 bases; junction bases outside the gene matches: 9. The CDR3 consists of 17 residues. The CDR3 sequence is CASSRTLAGSSYNEQFF. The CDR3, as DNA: TGCGCCAGCAGCCGTACCCTAGCGGGCAGCTCCTACAATGAGCAGTTCTTC. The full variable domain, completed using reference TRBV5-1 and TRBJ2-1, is KAGVTQTPRYLIKTRGQQVTLSCSPISGHRSVSWYQQTPGQGLQFLFEYFSETQRNKGNFPGRFSGRQFSNSRSEMNVSTLELGDSALYLCASSRTLAGSSYNEQFFGPGTRLTVL.

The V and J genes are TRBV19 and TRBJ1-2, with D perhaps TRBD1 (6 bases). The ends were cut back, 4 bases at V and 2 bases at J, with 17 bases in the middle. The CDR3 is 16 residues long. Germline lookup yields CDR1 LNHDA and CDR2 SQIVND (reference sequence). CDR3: CASSRITGLLNYGYTF. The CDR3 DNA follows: TGTGCCAGTAGTAGAATCACAGGGCTCCTGAACTATGGCTACACCTTC.

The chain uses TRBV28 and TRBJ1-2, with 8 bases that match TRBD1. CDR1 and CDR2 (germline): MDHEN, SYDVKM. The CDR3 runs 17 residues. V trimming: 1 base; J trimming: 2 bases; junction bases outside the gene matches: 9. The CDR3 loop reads CASSLFFNRGENYGYTF. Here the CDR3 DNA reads TGTGCCAGCAGTTTATTTTTTAACAGGGGGGAGAACTATGGCTACACCTTC.

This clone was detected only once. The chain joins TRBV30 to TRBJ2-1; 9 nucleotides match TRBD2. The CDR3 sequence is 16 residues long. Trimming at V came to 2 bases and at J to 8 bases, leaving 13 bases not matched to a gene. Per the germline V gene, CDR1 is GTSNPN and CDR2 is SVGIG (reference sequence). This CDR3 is CAWSRIRGTSRDEQFF. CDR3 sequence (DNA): TGTGCCTGGAGTCGCATTCGGGGGACTAGCAGGGATGAGCAGTTCTTC.

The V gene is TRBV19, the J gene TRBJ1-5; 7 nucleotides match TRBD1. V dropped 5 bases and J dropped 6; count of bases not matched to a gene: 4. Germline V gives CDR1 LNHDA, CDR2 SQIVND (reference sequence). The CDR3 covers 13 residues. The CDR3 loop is CASSPEGAQPQHF. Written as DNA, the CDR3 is TGTGCCAGTAGTCCAGAGGGGGCTCAGCCCCAGCATTTT.

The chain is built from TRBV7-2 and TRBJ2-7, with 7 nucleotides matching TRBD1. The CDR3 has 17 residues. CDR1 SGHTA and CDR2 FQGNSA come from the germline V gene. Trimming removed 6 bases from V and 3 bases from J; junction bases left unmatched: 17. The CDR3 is CASRTTDRDRHNYEQYF. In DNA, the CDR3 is TGTGCCAGCAGAACAACCGACCGGGACAGACACAACTACGAGCAGTACTTC.

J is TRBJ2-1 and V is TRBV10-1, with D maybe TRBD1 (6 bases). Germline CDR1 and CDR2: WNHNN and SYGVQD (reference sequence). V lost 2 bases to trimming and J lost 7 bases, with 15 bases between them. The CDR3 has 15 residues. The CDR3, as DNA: TGCGCCAGCAGTGAGACCAAACACAGGGAGAATGAGCAGTTCTTC. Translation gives CASSETKHRENEQFF.